This T cell receptor beta chain was observed in a study of T cell responses to AZD1222 COVID-19 vaccine. Overall study findings and caveats: Spike-wide vaccine-associated CD4 TCRs dominated at 160-218 and 743-854.

The CDR3 totals 17 residues. V lost 7 bases and J 2 bases, leaving 21 bases between the germline ends. The germline gives CDR1 LGHNT, CDR2 FRNRAP. The assay was immunoSEQ multiplex PCR, and TCRdb's table has in-frame clones only and misses some. Among roughly 150,000 clones, roughly 90% were seen once, and the ten largest hold roughly 5.5%. This clone was observed a handful of times. Antigen: not known. This rearrangement joins TRBV12-5 to TRBJ2-1; the D gene is possibly TRBD2 (6 bases). This clonotype originated in an adult in good health. This material consisted of peripheral blood, taken on day 0 of AZD1222 vaccination. CDR3 sequence: CASAPRVASGAYNEQFF. CDR3 sequence (DNA): TGTGCTAGTGCCCCCCGCGTGGCCTCGGGGGCCTACAATGAGCAGTTCTTC.